This T cell receptor (beta chain) was documented in a study of blood T cells in healthy people across ages. Regarding the study as a whole: The study found more naive CD4+ cells and higher diversity in long-lived than aged donors. It was held that the diversity estimates obtained from one million T cells were underestimates.

About 9.6 milliliters of peripheral blood were drawn from each donor into EDTA-treated tubes. Note on this clonotype: Its antigen is still unknown.

This CDR3 is built from 15 residues. Germline CDR1 and CDR2: KGHSH and LQKENI. Through a sample-barcoded 5' primer and a J-beta primer mix, a second PCR was run for about 6 to 12 cycles. Tags on each cDNA molecule came from a template-switch adaptor with 12 random nucleotides. In TCRdb, the 5' RACE reads were re-called with MiXCR into one record per CDR3 protein. The sample records about 670,000 distinct CDR3 sequences, 40% to 45% being singletons. Specimen: blood. The source of this sequence is a man older than 75 in good health. The chain carries TRBV18 and TRBJ2-4, with 7 bases lining up with TRBD2. TRBJ2-7 explains the end of the DNA better; the J call may be wrong. CDR3 loop: CASSPQTGGTYEQYF. In DNA, the CDR3 is TGTGCCAGCTCACCACAAACGGGGGGTACCTACGAGCAGTACTTC.